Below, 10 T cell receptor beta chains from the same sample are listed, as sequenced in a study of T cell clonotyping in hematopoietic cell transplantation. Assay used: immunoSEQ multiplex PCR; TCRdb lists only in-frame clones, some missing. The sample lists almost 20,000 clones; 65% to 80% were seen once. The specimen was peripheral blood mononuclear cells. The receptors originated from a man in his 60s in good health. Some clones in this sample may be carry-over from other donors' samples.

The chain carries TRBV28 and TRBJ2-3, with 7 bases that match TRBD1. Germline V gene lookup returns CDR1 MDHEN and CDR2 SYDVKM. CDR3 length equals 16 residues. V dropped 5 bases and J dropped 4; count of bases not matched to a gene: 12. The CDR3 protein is CASSGYDRVRADTQYF. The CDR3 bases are TGTGCCAGCAGTGGGTACGACAGGGTAAGGGCAGATACGCAGTATTTT.

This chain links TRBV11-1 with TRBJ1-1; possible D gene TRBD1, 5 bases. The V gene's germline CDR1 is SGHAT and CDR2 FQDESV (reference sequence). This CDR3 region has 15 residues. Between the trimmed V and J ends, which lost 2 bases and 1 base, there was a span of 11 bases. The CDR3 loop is CASSLRAGRNTEAFF. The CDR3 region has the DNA TGTGCCAGCAGCTTAAGGGCAGGGAGGAACACTGAAGCTTTCTTT.

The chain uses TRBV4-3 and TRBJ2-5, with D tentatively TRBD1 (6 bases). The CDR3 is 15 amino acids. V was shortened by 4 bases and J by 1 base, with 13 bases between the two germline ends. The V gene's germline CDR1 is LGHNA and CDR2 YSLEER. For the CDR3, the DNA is TGCGCCAGCAGCCGCGGTACAGGGATCCAAGAGACCCAGTACTTC. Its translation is CASSRGTGIQETQYF.

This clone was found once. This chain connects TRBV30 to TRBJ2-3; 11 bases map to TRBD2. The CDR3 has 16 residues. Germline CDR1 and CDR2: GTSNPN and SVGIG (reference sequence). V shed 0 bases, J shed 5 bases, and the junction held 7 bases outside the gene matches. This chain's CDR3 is CAWSVMTSGIQDTQYF. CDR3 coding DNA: TGTGCCTGGAGTGTAATGACTAGCGGGATTCAAGATACGCAGTATTTT.

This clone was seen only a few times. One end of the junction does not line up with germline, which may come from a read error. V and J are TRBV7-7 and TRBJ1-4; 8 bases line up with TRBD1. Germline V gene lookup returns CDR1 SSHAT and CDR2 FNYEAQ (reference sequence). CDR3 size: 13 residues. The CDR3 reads CASSLTGDEKLFF. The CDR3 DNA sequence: TGTGCTAGCAGCCTGACAGGGGATGAAAAACTGTTTTTT. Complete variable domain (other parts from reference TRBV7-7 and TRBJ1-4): GAGVSQSPRYKVTKRGQDVTLRCDPISSHATLYWYQQALGQGPEFLTYFNYEAQPDKSGLPSDRFSAERPEGSISTLTIQRTEQRDSAMYRCASSLTGDEKLFFGSGTQLSVL.

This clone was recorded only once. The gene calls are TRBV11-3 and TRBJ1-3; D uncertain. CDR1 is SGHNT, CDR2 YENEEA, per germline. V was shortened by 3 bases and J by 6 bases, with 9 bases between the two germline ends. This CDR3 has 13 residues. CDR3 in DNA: TGTGCCAGCAGCTTGTCACAGATAAACACCATATATTTT. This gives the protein CASSLSQINTIYF.

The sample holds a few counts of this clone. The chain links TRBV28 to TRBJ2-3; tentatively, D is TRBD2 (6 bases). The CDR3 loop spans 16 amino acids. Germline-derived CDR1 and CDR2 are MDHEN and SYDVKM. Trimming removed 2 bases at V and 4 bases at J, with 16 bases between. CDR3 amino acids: CASSLGTSYEADTQYF. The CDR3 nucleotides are TGTGCCAGCAGTTTAGGGACTTCTTACGAGGCAGATACGCAGTATTTT.

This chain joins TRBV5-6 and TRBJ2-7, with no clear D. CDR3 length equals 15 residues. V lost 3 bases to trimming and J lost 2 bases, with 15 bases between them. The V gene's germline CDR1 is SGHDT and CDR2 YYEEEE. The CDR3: CASSSLGSNPYEQYF. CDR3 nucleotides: TGTGCCAGCAGCTCCCTGGGGTCGAACCCCTACGAGCAGTACTTC. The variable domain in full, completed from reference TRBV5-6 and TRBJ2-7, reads DAGVTQSPTHLIKTRGQQVTLRCSPKSGHDTVSWYQQALGQGPQFIFQYYEEEERQRGNFPDRFSGHQFPNYSSELNVNALLLGDSALYLCASSSLGSNPYEQYFGPGTRLTVT.

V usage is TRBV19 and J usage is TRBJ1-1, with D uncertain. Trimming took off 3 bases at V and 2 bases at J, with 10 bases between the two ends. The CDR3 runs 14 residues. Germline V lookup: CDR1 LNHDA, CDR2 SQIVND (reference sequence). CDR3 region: CASSIATPNTEAFF. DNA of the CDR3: TGTGCCAGTAGTATTGCAACACCAAACACTGAAGCTTTCTTT.

The CDR3 reads CASRANRANTEAFF. The CDR3 nucleotides read TGTGCCAGCAGGGCAAACAGAGCGAACACTGAAGCTTTCTTT. The chain combines TRBV14 with TRBJ1-1; D remains unclear. Trimming removed 6 bases from V and 1 base from J, with 12 bases in between. Germline V gene sequence: CDR1 SGHDN, CDR2 FVKESK. This CDR3 contains 14 residues.